This record looks at one TCR beta chain sequence and its context. Its target is not known. The data stem from a study of T cells in localized non-small cell lung cancer. The CDR3 loop spans 16 amino acids. Germline lookup yields CDR1 MNHNY and CDR2 SVGAGI (reference sequence). J was trimmed by 6 bases and V by 5 bases; bases with no gene match: 7. Points from the study as a whole: Turning up in adjacent lung were a median approximately 58 of the top 100 tumor clones.

Some clones are missing from TCRdb's copy, which holds only in-frame ones; the method was immunoSEQ multiplex PCR. The sample has approximately 89,000 clones; about three quarters are singletons. V usage is TRBV6-6 and J usage is TRBJ1-6; 10 nucleotides line up with TRBD1. This TCR was recovered from a man between 40 and 70 years old with stage II squamous cell lung carcinoma. Sample: PBMCs, taken before any cancer treatment. This CDR3 reads CASSATTGGRNSPLHF. The CDR3 DNA is TGTGCCAGCAGTGCCACGACAGGGGGCCGTAATTCACCCCTCCACTTT.